Given below is one T cell receptor (beta chain) in context. This entry comes from a study of blood T cells in healthy people across ages. Germline V gene data show CDR1 as SNHLY and CDR2 as FYNNEI. The CDR3 consists of 18 residues. The J segment lost 2 bases and the V segment lost 1 base, leaving 10 bases of the junction unmatched. Every sample had a minimum of 6.5 million PBMCs isolated. Through a sample-barcoded 5' primer and a J-beta primer mix, a second PCR was run for about 6 to 11 cycles. From the 5' RACE reads, TCRdb called clonotypes with MiXCR, one entry per CDR3 protein. The table includes about 1.6 million distinct CDR3 sequences, roughly 32% detected once.

The origin of this receptor is a woman in her twenties or thirties in good health. The sample taken for sequencing was blood. The chain uses TRBV2 and TRBJ2-7; 11 bases line up with TRBD2. CDR3 sequence (DNA): TGTGCCAGCAGTGAAGGGGGGCCCCTACTAGCGGGGGCCTACGAGCAGTACTTC. Translation: CASSEGGPLLAGAYEQYF.